This note documents a single T cell receptor (beta chain) sequence. Its antigen is not known. Germline trimming cut 9 bases from V and 6 bases from J; bases unmatched to any gene: 7. CDR1 LNHDA and CDR2 SQIVND come from the germline V gene (reference sequence). The CDR3 is 13 residues long. This entry comes from a study of cytomegalovirus exposure and HLA in healthy donors. General study findings and limits: Later on, an analysis tied under 20,000 TCR beta sequences to HLA alleles at 0.05 false discovery rate.

The PCR employed 60 Vbeta primers together with 13 Jbeta primers. Profiled with immunoSEQ multiplex PCR; TCRdb holds only in-frame clones, not every one. The profile covers 150,000 to 200,000 clones, with 81% appearing a single time and 4% to 5% taken by the ten largest. This clonotype was obtained from a woman under 30 in good health and CMV-seropositive. The rearrangement uses TRBV19 and TRBJ1-5; 8 positions agree with TRBD1. Sequencing input: PBMCs. In DNA form, the CDR3 reads TGTGCCAGCAATACAGGGGGTGGTCAGCCCCAGCATTTT. It yields the protein CASNTGGGQPQHF.